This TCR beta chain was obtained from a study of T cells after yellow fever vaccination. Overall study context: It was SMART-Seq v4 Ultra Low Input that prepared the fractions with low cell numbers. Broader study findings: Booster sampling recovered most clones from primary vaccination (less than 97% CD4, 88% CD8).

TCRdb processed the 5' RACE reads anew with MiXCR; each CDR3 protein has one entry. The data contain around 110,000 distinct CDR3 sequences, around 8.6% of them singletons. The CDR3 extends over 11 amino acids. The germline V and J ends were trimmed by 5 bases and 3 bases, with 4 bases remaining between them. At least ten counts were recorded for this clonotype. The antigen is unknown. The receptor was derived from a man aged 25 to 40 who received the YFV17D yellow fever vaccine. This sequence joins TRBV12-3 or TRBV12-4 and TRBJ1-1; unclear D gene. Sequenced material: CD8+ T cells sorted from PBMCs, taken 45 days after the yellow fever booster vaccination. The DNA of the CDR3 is TGTGCCAGCAGTCCCGACACTGAAGCTTTCTTT. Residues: CASSPDTEAFF.